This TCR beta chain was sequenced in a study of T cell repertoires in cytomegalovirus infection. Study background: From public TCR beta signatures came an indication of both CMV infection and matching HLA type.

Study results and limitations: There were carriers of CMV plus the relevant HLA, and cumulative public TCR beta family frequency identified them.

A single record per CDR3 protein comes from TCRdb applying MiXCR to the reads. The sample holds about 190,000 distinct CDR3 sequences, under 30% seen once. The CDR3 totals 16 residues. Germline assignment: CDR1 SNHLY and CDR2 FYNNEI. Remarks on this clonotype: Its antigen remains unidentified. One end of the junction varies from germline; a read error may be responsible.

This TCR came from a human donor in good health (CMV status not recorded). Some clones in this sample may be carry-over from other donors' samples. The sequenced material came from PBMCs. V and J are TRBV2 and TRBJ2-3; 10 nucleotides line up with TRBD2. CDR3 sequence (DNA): TGTCCCAGCAGTGAAAAACTAGCGGGGCTGGCAGATACGCAGTATTTT. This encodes CPSSEKLAGLADTQYF.